This passage covers 17 T cell receptor beta chains from one sample sequenced in a study of CD8+CD57+ T cells in acquired aplastic anemia. Patients sequenced had flow cytometry evidence of CD8+CD57+ cell expansion. Genomic DNA served as template for TCR beta VDJ and CDR3 profiling. MiXCR was run by TCRdb on the reads, yielding one entry per CDR3 protein. The sample contains about 98,000 distinct CDR3 sequences, roughly 70% of which appear only once. Input material: sorted CD4+, CD8+, or CD8+CD57+ T cells (not recorded which) from PBMCs. The receptors originated from a human donor with aplastic anemia.

This clonotype was counted a few times. The rearrangement links TRBV27 to TRBJ2-3; D is unresolved. The CDR3 is 12 residues long. V was pared by 3 bases and J by 2 bases, with 3 bases between. CDR1 MNHEY and CDR2 SMNVEV come from the germline V gene (reference sequence). The DNA of the CDR3 is TGTGCCAGCAGTTTTAACACAGATACGCAGTATTTT. This sequence encodes CASSFNTDTQYF.

This clonotype was found many times. V is TRBV29-1 and J is TRBJ2-7, with D possibly matching TRBD2 (5 bases). This CDR3 is 13 amino acids long. V lost 7 bases to trimming and J lost 2 bases, with 15 bases between them. CDR1 SQVTM and CDR2 ANQGSEA come from the germline V gene. The CDR3 coding sequence is TGCAGCGCTGCCGGGATTGGGACCTACGAGCAGTACTTC. Translated, it gives CSAAGIGTYEQYF.

This rearrangement joins TRBV5-1 to TRBJ1-1; possible D gene TRBD1, 6 bases. This CDR3 region has 13 residues. V dropped 7 bases and J dropped 7 bases, with 17 bases sitting between them. The germline V gene has CDR1 SGHRS and CDR2 YFSETQ. CDR3: CASSLGQNNEAFF. Written as DNA, the CDR3 is TGCGCCAGCTCGTTAGGACAGAATAATGAAGCTTTCTTT.

Regarding this clonotype: The germline gene is not matched at one end of the junction; a read error may be the cause. This sequence joins TRBV10-3 and TRBJ1-1; 10 bases agree with TRBD1. The length of the CDR3 is 14 residues. Germline CDR1 is ENHRY and CDR2 is SYGVKD. The DNA for the CDR3 is TGTGCCAGCAGTCCGACAGGGGGCTACACTGAAGCTTTCTTT. The encoded protein is CASSPTGGYTEAFF.

The chain uses TRBV9 and TRBJ1-2; D remains ambiguous. The CDR3 has 14 residues. V lost 4 bases, J lost 3 bases, and 13 bases lay in between. Germline-derived CDR1 and CDR2 are SGDLS and YYNGEE. The CDR3 DNA reads as TGTGCCAGCAGCCCTCAGACGGATCACTATGGCTACACCTTC. Translated, it gives CASSPQTDHYGYTF.

The chain combines TRBV19 with TRBJ1-6; D remains unclear. The CDR3 runs to 15 residues. Germline assignment: CDR1 LNHDA and CDR2 SQIVND (reference sequence). V lost 6 bases to trimming and J lost 5 bases, with 14 bases between them. CDR3 sequence reads: CASSPVQGNNSPLHF. Here the CDR3 DNA reads TGTGCCAGTAGCCCCGTACAAGGGAATAATTCACCCCTCCACTTT.

The table lists this clonotype with a few counts. This chain connects TRBV2 to TRBJ1-2, with D uncertain. The CDR3 runs to 15 residues. Between the trimmed V and J ends, which lost 1 base and 6 bases, there was a span of 15 bases. CDR1 is SNHLY and CDR2 is FYNNEI in the germline V gene. The DNA for the CDR3 is TGTGCCAGCAGTGAAGGGCAGCCAGGATTCGATGGCTACACCTTC. Protein sequence: CASSEGQPGFDGYTF.

This clonotype was counted a single time. The V gene is TRBV11-2, the J gene TRBJ1-3; tentatively, D is TRBD1 (6 bases). The V end was cut by 5 bases, the J end by 1 base, with 15 bases between. This CDR3 comprises 16 residues. CDR1 SGHAT and CDR2 FQNNGV come from the germline V gene. The CDR3 loop is CASSKRTVQSGNTIYF. CDR3 nucleotides: TGTGCCAGCAGCAAAAGGACAGTTCAATCTGGAAACACCATATATTTT.

The V call is TRBV24-1, the J call TRBJ2-5, with TRBD1 identical over 7 bases. The CDR3 runs 14 residues. Per germline, CDR1 KGHDR and CDR2 SFDVKD. J was trimmed by 3 bases and V by 2 bases; bases with no gene match: 2. The CDR3 DNA reads TGTGCCACCAGTGATTACGGGACAGAAGAGACCCAGTACTTC. The encoded protein is CATSDYGTEETQYF.

This clonotype appeared a few times. The chain couples TRBV19 to TRBJ2-5; D is perhaps TRBD1 (5 bases). This CDR3 has 14 amino acids. In germline, CDR1 is LNHDA, CDR2 SQIVND (reference sequence). V was cut by 1 base and J by 1 base, with 7 bases left in between. CDR3 residues: CASSIGQGQETQYF. The CDR3 nucleotides read TGTGCCAGTAGTATAGGCCAGGGCCAAGAGACCCAGTACTTC.

This clonotype has ten or more counts. The CDR3 here is CASYRSGTDTQYF. The CDR3 nucleotides read TGTGCCAGCTACAGGTCTGGCACAGATACGCAGTATTTT. This sequence joins TRBV10-3 and TRBJ2-3; D perhaps matches TRBD1 (5 bases). The CDR3 extends over 13 amino acids. Trimming pared 10 bases from V and 1 base from J, leaving 12 bases between. Germline CDR1 ENHRY, CDR2 SYGVKD.

In this sample, this clonotype turned up many times. The chain is built from TRBV12-3 or TRBV12-4 and TRBJ1-5; D gene unclear. CDR3 length: 15 residues. V was cut by 2 bases and J by 0 bases, with 8 bases left in between. In DNA, the CDR3 is TGTGCCAGCAGTTTAAGTCATATTAGCAATCAGCCCCAGCATTTT. It codes for CASSLSHISNQPQHF.

The chain links TRBV10-3 to TRBJ1-5; 10 nucleotides line up with TRBD1. From germline, CDR1 is ENHRY and CDR2 SYGVKD. This CDR3 has 17 residues. Trimming took 10 bases from V and 1 from J; bases not matched to a gene: 13. The chain's CDR3 is CATSTGTGEASNQPQHF. The CDR3 DNA reads TGTGCCACCAGCACCGGGACAGGGGAGGCCAGCAATCAGCCCCAGCATTTT.

This chain connects TRBV7-2 to TRBJ2-5; maybe TRBD1 (5 bases). This CDR3 is 12 amino acids long. The V and J ends lost 4 bases and 2 bases respectively, with 5 bases between them. CDR1 is SGHTA and CDR2 is FQGNSA in the germline V gene. CDR3 DNA: TGTGCCAGCAGCTGGACACAAGAGACCCAGTACTTC. Its protein product is CASSWTQETQYF.

The chain joins TRBV7-8 to TRBJ2-5; TRBD2 matches 10 bases. This CDR3 spans 15 amino acids. Per the germline V gene, CDR1 is SGHVS and CDR2 is FQNEAQ. Unmatched junction bases numbered 6, after V lost 5 bases and J lost 3 bases. The CDR3 nucleotides are TGTGCCAGCAGCACCTCCGGGACTAGCGAAGAGACCCAGTACTTC. Its protein product is CASSTSGTSEETQYF.

The chain employs TRBV5-1 and TRBJ2-1; 14 bases agree with TRBD2. The ends lost 5 bases at V and 9 bases at J; junction bases unmatched: 16. CDR1 is SGHRS, CDR2 YFSETQ, per germline. There are 18 residues in the CDR3. The CDR3 DNA reads TGCGCCAGCAGACTGATGACTAGCGGGAGGGCCATTGGGAGTGAGCAGTTCTTC. Translating gives CASRLMTSGRAIGSEQFF.

The genes are TRBV12-3 or TRBV12-4 and TRBJ1-5; D is ambiguous. The CDR3 has 13 residues. Between the trimmed V and J ends, which lost 4 bases and 8 bases, there was a span of 12 bases. Here the CDR3 reads CASSSTAEKPQHF. CDR3 in DNA: TGTGCCAGCAGTTCGACCGCAGAGAAGCCCCAGCATTTT.